The clone carrying this T cell receptor (beta chain) appeared many times. This CDR3 has 14 amino acids. This record comes from a study of human T cells and chemical hapten exposure. Individual cDNA molecules in this library carried unique molecular identifiers. TCRdb reprocessed the RACE reads with MiXCR, giving one entry per CDR3 protein. In the table there are about 89,000 distinct CDR3 sequences, 10% to 15% of which are singletons. Regarding time point: patch test 3, about 24 weeks after DPC sensitization. Treatment: therapeutic diphenylcyclopropenone sensitization with weekly scalp DPC. The TCR sequence derives from a woman aged 50 to 65 with alopecia areata. Some clones in this sample may be carry-over from other donors' samples. Sequences were derived from whole blood, sampled in connection with sensitization to the hapten diphenylcyclopropenone (DPC). This chain uses TRBV21-1 with TRBJ1-2. TRBV21-1 constitutes a pseudogene. The CDR3 region is CASSKEIEGGGYTF. DNA for the CDR3: TGTGCCAGCAGCAAAGAAATCGAGGGAGGCGGCTACACCTTC.